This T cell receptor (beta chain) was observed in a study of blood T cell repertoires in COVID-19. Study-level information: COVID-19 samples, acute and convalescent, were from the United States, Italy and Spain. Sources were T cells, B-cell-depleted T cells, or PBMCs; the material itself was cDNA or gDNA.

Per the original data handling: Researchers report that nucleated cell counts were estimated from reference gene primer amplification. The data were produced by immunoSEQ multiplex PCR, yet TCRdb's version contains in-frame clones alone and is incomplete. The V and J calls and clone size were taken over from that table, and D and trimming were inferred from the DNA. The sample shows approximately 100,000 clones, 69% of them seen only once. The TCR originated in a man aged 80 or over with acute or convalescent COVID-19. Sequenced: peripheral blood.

CDR3 loop: CASSGGNDEKLFF. CDR3 DNA sequence: TGTGCCAGTAGCGGGGGGAACGACGAAAAACTGTTTTTT. This chain links TRBV2 with TRBJ1-4; D may be TRBD1 (5 bases). Germline V lookup: CDR1 SNHLY, CDR2 FYNNEI. This CDR3 is 13 amino acids long. V was cut by 9 bases and J by 8 bases, with 16 bases left in between. Variable domain in full (rest from reference TRBV2 and TRBJ1-4): EPEVTQTPSHQVTQMGQEVILRCVPISNHLYFYWYRQILGQKVEFLVSFYNNEISEKSEIFDDQFSVERPDGSNFTLKIRSTKLEDSAMYFCASSGGNDEKLFFGSGTQLSVL.